Given below is one TCR beta chain in context. The antigen this receptor binds is unknown. Per-base qualities were not stored, and no clone one base away is much larger. According to the germline V gene, CDR1 reads SGDLS and CDR2 reads YYNGEE. At the junction V is shortened by 0 bases and J by 10 bases; bases outside the gene matches: 5. The CDR3 sequence holds 15 residues, the cysteine and phenylalanine included. The sequence is cut down to CDR3 DNA, 45 bases in frame from base 1. The sample belongs to a study of T cell responses to AZD1222 COVID-19 vaccine (dated by TCRdb to about 2021). For context, the study as a whole: A total of around 240 trial participants underwent TCR sequencing, of whom about 200 had received two doses of AZD1222 and some 25 had received two doses of the MenACWY control vaccine. Trial participants were enrolled into age subgroups of 18-55, 56-69 and 70-plus years, which contained 148, 28 and 57 TCR-sequenced participants, respectively. On the study overall, not on this receptor specifically: Because no samples from the day 14 peak response were available, repertoires could be characterized only after the peak T cell response. Conclusions about previously exposed vaccinees are limited because only six or seven AZD1222 recipients were SARS-CoV-2 seropositive at baseline. Nearly half of unique spike-specific TCRs reportedly recognized epitopes outside regions mutated in the B.1.351 and B.1.1.7 variants. Spike-specific TCR breadth and depth rose significantly after two AZD1222 doses compared with day 0 and with MenACWY recipients. The 56-69-year group was small, and its depth increase did not reach significance, likely because of low power. The whole spike protein was spanned by vaccine-associated CD4 TCRs, and dominant responses were seen in regions 160-218 and 743-854. Participants were mostly white British, with more females than males. The authors suggested clonal diversity may have been underestimated.

The sample's time point, from its label and the paper: about 28 days (+/-7) after the second vaccine dose. AZD1222 recipients whose second dose came at about 4 weeks and those whose second dose came at about 12 weeks were combined into one group, since spike-specific TCR depth and breadth did not differ between the two schedules. Samples from vaccinated people were obtained from the UK trials COV001 and COV002, which included a single-blind randomized controlled phase 2/3 trial of AZD1222 (ChAdOx1 nCoV-19) in healthy adults. Trial participant PBMC samples were collected at day 0 and day 28 after the second dose for TCRbeta chain sequencing. The CDR3 regions of human TCRbeta chains were analyzed by immunosequencing. As for the original processing: TCRs in the repertoires were compared against a reference library of SARS-CoV-2-specific TCRs that had been generated with the MIRA antigen-specificity platform. Breadth was defined as the fraction of unique TCRs that were SARS-CoV-2-associated. Depth was defined as the fraction of total T cells that were SARS-CoV-2-associated. Using the MIRA data, each spike-specific TCR was mapped to the spike region that the TCR reacts to and placed in a CD4 or CD8 class. Log10-transformed breadth and depth values were compared by one-way ANOVA with Sidak's multiple comparisons tests. Drawn from immuneACCESS, this table holds only the in-frame rearrangements with V and J called that TCRdb kept. Clones are partly lost; checked studies trace under half to an unresolved V gene and leave the rest unexplained. That table is the source of V, J and clone size, and D and trimming were worked out from the DNA. The sample includes fewer than 150,000 clones, with about 89% observed a single time. 8% to 10% of the sample goes to the ten largest clones.

The clonotype originates from an adult who received the AZD1222 COVID-19 vaccine. Sample: peripheral blood, taken 28 days after the second AZD1222 dose. The V and J segments used are TRBV9 and TRBJ1-6; 9 central nucleotides agree with TRBD1. In nucleotides, the sequence is TGTGCCAGCAGCGTAGGTCGGGACAGGGTCTCACCCCTCCACTTT. Its protein is CASSVGRDRVSPLHF.